This TCR beta chain was sequenced for a study of T-cell memory formation after mild COVID-19. Overall study results and limits: CD4+ contracting clones were found mainly in CM and EM, and CD8+ ones in EMRA. Pre-infection memory harbored some responding clones, suggesting cross-reactive memory joined. Clones that shrank (day 15 to 85) were balanced CD4/CD8, whereas later expanders leaned CD4+.

The length of the CDR3 is 17 residues. Trimming stripped 0 bases from V and 2 bases from J, with 16 bases between. Germline V gene data show CDR1 as SGHDT and CDR2 as YYEEEE. This clonotype has only a few counts. What it binds is unknown. Constant-segment primers served in 5'RACE that generated TCR alpha and TCR beta cDNA libraries bearing sample barcodes and UMIs. TCRdb re-analysed the 5' RACE reads in MiXCR, keeping a single row per CDR3 protein. The sample yields about 400,000 distinct CDR3 sequences, roughly 15% seen once. The sequence was obtained from a man younger than 35 who had mild COVID-19 (a few samples of this study predate the infection). Cell type and time point are not known. Input material: PBMCs or a T cell subset sorted from them (not recorded which). The rearrangement links TRBV5-6 to TRBJ2-3; TRBD1 might be the D (6 bases). CDR3: CASSLGVGHQSTDTQYF. CDR3 nucleotide sequence: TGTGCCAGCAGCTTGGGGGTGGGACACCAGTCCACAGATACGCAGTATTTT. Combining the CDR3 with reference TRBV5-6 and TRBJ2-3 gives the whole variable domain DAGVTQSPTHLIKTRGQQVTLRCSPKSGHDTVSWYQQALGQGPQFIFQYYEEEERQRGNFPDRFSGHQFPNYSSELNVNALLLGDSALYLCASSLGVGHQSTDTQYFGPGTRLTVL.